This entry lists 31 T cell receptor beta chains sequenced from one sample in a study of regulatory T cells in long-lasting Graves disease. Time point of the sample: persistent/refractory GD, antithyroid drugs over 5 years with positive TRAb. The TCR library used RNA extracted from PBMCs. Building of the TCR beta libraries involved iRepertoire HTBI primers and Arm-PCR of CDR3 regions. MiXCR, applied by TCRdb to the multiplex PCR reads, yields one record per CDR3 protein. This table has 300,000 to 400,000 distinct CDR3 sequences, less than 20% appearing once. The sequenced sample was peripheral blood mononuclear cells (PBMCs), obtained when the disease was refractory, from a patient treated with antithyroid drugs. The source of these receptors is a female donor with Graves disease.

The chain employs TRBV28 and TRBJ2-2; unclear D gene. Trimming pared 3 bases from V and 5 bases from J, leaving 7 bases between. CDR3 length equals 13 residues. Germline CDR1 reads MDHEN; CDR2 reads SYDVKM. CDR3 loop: CASSFGETGELFF. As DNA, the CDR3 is TGTGCCAGCAGTTTTGGAGAGACCGGGGAGCTGTTTTTT.

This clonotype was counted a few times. CDR3 protein: CASRLTGTGLYEQYF. CDR3 nucleotide sequence: TGTGCCAGCAGACTCACCGGGACAGGGCTTTACGAGCAGTACTTC. The chain employs TRBV6-1 and TRBJ2-7; 9 bases align to TRBD1. The CDR3 totals 15 residues. V lost 6 bases and J lost 4; bases outside the gene matches: 10. Germline V gives CDR1 MNHNS, CDR2 SASEGT.

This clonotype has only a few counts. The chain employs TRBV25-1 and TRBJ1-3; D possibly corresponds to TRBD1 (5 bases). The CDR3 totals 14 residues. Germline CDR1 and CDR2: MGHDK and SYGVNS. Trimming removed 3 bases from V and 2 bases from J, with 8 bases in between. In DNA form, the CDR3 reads TGTGCCAGCAGTGAGAGGGGCACTGGAAACACCATATATTTT. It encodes CASSERGTGNTIYF.

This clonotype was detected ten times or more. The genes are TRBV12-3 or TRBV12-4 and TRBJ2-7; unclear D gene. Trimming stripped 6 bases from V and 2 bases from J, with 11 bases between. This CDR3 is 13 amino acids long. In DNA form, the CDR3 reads TGTGCCAGCAGCAAATTAAGCACCTACGAGCAGTACTTC. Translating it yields CASSKLSTYEQYF.

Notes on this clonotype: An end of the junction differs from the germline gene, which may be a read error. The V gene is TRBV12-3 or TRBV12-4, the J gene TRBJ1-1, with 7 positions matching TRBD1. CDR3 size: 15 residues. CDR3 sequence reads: CASSTRQGLNTEAFF. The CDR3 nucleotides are TGCGCCAGCAGTACCCGACAGGGTTTGAACACTGAAGCTTTCTTT.

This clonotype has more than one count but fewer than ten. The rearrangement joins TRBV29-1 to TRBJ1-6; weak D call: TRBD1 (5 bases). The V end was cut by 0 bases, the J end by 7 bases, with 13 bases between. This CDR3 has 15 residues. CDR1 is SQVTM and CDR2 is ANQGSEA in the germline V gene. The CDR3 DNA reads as TGCAGCGTTGAAGATCGAGGGGCGAGGAATTCACCCCTCCACTTT. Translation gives CSVEDRGARNSPLHF.

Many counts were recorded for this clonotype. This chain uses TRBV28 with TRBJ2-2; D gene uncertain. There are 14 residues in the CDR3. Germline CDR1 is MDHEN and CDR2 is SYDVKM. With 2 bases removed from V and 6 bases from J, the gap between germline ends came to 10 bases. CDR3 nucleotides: TGTGCCAGCAGTTTAAGTCATGGGGCCGGGGAGCTGTTTTTT. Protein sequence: CASSLSHGAGELFF.

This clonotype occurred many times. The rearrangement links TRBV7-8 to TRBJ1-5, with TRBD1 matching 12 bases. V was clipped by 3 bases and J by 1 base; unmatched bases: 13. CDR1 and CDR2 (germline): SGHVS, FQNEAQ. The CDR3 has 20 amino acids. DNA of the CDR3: TGTGCCAGCAGCTTCGGGCCCTTGGGACAGGGGGCGAGAAGCAATCAGCCCCAGCATTTT. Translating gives CASSFGPLGQGARSNQPQHF.

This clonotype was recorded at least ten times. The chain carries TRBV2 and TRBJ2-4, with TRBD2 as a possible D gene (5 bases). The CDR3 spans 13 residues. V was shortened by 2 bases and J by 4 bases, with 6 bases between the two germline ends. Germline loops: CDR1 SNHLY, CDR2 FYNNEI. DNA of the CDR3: TGTGCCAGCAGTGAACGGACTAAAAACATTCAGTACTTC. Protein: CASSERTKNIQYF.

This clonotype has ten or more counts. Here the CDR3 reads CATGQPNQPQHF. CDR3 in DNA: TGTGCCACGGGACAGCCCAATCAGCCCCAGCATTTT. The chain has TRBV12-3 or TRBV12-4 and TRBJ1-5, with 7 bases that match TRBD1. This CDR3 has 12 residues. V lost 10 bases and J lost 3; bases outside the gene matches: 3.

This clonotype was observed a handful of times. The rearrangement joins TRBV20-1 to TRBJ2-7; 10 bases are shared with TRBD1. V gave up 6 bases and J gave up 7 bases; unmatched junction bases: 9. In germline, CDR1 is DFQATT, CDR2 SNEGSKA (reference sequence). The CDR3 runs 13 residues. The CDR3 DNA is TGCAGTGCCCGCGGGACAGGGGCTGGGGAGCAGTACTTC. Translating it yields CSARGTGAGEQYF.

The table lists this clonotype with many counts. The CDR3 bases are TGTGCCAGCAGCGTCAGGGTCACTGAAGCTTTCTTT. This gives the protein CASSVRVTEAFF. The rearrangement uses TRBV2 and TRBJ1-1; a weak D match, TRBD1 (5 bases). The CDR3 has 12 residues. Per the germline V gene, CDR1 is SNHLY and CDR2 is FYNNEI. The ends were cut back, 6 bases at V and 4 bases at J, with 9 bases in the middle.

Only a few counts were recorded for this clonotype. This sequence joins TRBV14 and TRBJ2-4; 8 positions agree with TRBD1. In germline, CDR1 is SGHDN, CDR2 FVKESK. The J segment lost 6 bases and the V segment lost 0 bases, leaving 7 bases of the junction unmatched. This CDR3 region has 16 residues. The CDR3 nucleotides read TGTGCCAGCAGCCAAGAGCCATCCGGACAGGGAAACATTCAGTACTTC. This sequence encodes CASSQEPSGQGNIQYF.

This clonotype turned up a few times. Here the CDR3 DNA reads TGTGCCAGCACCTCTACCTGGGATGAGCAGTTCTTC. It codes for CASTSTWDEQFF. The chain carries TRBV3-1 and TRBJ2-1, with no clear D. This CDR3 is built from 12 residues. From germline, CDR1 is LGHDT and CDR2 YNNKEL (reference sequence). The germline V and J ends were trimmed by 7 bases and 8 bases, with 12 bases remaining between them.

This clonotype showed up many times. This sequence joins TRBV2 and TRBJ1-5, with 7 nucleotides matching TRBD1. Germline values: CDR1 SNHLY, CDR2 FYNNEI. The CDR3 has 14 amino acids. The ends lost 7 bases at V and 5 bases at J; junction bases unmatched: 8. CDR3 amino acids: CASNPGDSHQPQHF. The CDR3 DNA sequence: TGTGCCAGCAATCCGGGGGACAGCCATCAGCCCCAGCATTTT.

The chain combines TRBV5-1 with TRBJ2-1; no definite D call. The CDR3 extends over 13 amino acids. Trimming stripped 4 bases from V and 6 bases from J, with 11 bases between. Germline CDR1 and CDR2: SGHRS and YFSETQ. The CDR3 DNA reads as TGCGCCAGCAGCCCTAACCGGGTCAATGAGCAGTTCTTC. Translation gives CASSPNRVNEQFF.

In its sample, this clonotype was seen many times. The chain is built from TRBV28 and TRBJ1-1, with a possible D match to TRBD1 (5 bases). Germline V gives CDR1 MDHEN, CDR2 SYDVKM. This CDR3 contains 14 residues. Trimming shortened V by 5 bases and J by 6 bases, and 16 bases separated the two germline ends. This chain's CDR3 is CASSGTEEGPEAFF. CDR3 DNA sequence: TGTGCCAGCAGTGGGACGGAAGAAGGGCCTGAAGCTTTCTTT.

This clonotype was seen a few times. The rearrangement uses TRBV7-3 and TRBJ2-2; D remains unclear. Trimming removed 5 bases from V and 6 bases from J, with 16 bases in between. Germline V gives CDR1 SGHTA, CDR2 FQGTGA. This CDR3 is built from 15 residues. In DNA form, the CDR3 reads TGTGCCAGCAGCACCGAAGTATCGGGCGCCGGGGAGCTGTTTTTT. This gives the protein CASSTEVSGAGELFF.

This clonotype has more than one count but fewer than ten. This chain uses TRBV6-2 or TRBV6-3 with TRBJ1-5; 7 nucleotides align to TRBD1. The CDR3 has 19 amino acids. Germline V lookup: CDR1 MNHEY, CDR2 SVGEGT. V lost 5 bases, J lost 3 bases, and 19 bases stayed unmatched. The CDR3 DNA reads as TGTGCCAGCAGTATATCCCGCTGGGGGAGACAGGGCCTCAATCAGCCCCAGCATTTT. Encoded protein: CASSISRWGRQGLNQPQHF.

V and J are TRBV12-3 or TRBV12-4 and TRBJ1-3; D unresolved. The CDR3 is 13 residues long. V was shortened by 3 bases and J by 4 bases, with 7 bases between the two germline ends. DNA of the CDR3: TGTGCCAGCAGTTTCCGACGGGGAAACACCATATATTTT. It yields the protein CASSFRRGNTIYF.

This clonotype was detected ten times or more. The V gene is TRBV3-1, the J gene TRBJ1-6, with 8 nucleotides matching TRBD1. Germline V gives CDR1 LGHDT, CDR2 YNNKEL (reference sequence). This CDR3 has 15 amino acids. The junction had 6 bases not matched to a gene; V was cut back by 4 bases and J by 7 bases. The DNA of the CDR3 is TGTGCCAGCAGCCGCCCGGGACAGGTCAATTCACCCCTCCACTTT. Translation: CASSRPGQVNSPLHF.

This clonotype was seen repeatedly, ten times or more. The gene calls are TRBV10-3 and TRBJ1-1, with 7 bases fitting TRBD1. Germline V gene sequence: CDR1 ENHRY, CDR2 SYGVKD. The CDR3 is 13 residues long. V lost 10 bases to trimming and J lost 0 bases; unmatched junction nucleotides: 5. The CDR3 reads CATTGAMNTEAFF. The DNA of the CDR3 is TGTGCCACCACAGGGGCGATGAACACTGAAGCTTTCTTT.

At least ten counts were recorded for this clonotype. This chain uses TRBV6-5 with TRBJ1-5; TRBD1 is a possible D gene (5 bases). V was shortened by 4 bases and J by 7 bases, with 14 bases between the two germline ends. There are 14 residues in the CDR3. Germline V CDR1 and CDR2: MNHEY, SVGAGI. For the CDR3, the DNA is TGTGCCAGCAGTTTCCTCGGGGGTACACAGCCCCAGCATTTT. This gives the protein CASSFLGGTQPQHF.

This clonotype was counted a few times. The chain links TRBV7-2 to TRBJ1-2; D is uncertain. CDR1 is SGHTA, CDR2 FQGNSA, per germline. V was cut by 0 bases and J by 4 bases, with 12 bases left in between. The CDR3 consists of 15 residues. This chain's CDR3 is CASSLAIRDSYGYTF. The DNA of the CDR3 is TGTGCCAGCAGCTTAGCGATACGGGATTCCTATGGCTACACCTTC. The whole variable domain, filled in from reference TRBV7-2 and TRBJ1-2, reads GAGVSQSPSNKVTEKGKDVELRCDPISGHTALYWYRQSLGQGLEFLIYFQGNSAPDKSGLPSDRFSAERTGGSVSTLTIQRTQQEDSAVYLCASSLAIRDSYGYTFGSGTRLTVV.

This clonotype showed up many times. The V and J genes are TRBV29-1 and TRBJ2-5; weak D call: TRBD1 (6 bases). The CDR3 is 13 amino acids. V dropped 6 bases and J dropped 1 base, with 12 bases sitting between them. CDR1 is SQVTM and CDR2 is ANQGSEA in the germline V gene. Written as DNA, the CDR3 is TGCAGCGTCCTCCGGGACACCCAAGAGACCCAGTACTTC. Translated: CSVLRDTQETQYF.

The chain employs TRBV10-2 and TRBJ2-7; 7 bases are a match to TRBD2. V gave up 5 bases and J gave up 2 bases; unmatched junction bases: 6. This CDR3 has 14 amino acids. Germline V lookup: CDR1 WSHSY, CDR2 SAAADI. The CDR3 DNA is TGCGCCAGCAGTAAGAACGGGACTACCTACGAGCAGTACTTC. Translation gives CASSKNGTTYEQYF.

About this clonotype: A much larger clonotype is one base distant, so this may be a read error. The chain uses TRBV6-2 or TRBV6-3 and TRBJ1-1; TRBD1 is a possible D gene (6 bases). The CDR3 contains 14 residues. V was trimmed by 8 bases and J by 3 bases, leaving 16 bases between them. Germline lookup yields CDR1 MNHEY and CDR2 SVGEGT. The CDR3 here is CASLGGRLDTEAFF. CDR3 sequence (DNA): TGTGCCAGCCTCGGGGGCCGCCTGGACACTGAAGCTTTCTTT.

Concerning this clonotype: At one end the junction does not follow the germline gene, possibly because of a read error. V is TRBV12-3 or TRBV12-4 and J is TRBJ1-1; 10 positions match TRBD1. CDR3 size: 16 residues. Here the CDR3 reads CAGSSKLGQGYTEAFF. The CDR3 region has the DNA TGTGCCGGCAGTTCTAAGCTGGGACAGGGGTACACTGAAGCTTTCTTT.

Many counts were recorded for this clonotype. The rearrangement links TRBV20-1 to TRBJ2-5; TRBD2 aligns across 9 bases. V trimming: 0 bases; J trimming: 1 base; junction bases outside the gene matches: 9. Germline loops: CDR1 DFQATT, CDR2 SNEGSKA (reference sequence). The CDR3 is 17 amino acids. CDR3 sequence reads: CSARDRLAGGLQETQYF. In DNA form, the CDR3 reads TGCAGTGCTAGAGATCGGCTGGCGGGGGGGCTCCAAGAGACCCAGTACTTC.

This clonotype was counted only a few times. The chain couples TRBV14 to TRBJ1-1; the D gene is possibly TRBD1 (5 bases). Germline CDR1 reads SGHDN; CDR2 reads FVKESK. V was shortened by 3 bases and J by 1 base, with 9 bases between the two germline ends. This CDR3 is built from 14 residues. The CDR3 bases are TGTGCCAGCAGCCACCATCAGGGGAACACTGAAGCTTTCTTT. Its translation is CASSHHQGNTEAFF.

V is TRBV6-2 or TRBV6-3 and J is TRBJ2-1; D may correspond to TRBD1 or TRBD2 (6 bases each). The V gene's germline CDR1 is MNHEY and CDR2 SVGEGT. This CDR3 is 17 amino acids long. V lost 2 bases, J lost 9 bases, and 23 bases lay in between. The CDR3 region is CASSYGAMGGLQSEQFF. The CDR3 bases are TGTGCCAGCAGTTACGGTGCAATGGGGGGCTTGCAGAGTGAGCAGTTCTTC.